The text below deals with one TCR beta chain. In its sample, this clonotype was seen a few times. Its antigen is currently not known. No base quality information exists; no much larger clone differs at one position. Libraries were built with 5' RACE. The listed sequencing device is Illumina HiSeq 2500. A second PCR of roughly 7 to 11 cycles was performed with a sample-barcoded 5' primer and a J-beta primer mix. A template-switch 5' adaptor carrying 12 random nucleotides introduced a unique molecular identifier onto each TCR beta cDNA molecule. Each sample yielded at least 3 million CDR3-containing paired-end reads. All of the RNA was converted into first-strand cDNA using the Mint cDNA synthesis kit, with a TRBC-specific oligonucleotide serving as the primer. Following uracil-DNA glycosylase treatment, all cDNA underwent a first 18-cycle PCR with the universal primers M1SS and BC2_uni_R. As for the authors' bioinformatics: Each sample was normalized by randomly selecting 1 million high-quality reads, each carrying a distinct molecular identifier. Instead of being binned into consensus sequences, reads that shared molecular identifiers were thrown out. MiTCR, run with a Q25 quality threshold and the strictest error-elimination algorithm, handled CDR3 identification, clonotype clustering and error correction. A nonparametric unseen species model using Euler transformation provided a lower-bound estimate of total TCR beta diversity. TCRdb reran the public reads through fastp at Q25 and MiXCR, keeping productive beta chains. Rows with one shared CDR3 protein collapse into an entry with the most common genes and DNA. These V and J calls originate from TCRdb's pipeline instead of the authors' own analysis. For this sample the table gives approximately 900,000 distinct CDR3 sequences, of which about 48% were detected only once. Roughly an eighth of the sample belongs to the ten largest clones.

These data belong to a study of blood T cells in healthy people across ages (dated by TCRdb to between 2015 and 2017). Background for the entire study: In model experiments, roughly one uniquely barcoded TCR beta cDNA molecule per two T cells was captured by template switching. To track age-related changes in TCR beta repertoire diversity, the study relied on deep sequencing normalized with unique cDNA molecular identifiers. The donors were divided into four age groups: young (average around 17 years), middle-aged (about 39), aged (roughly 66) and long-lived (82). To avoid experimental bias, donors of different ages were spread randomly across the sequencing lanes. Two additional independent replicas of 1 million unique cDNA reads from the same blood draw were analyzed for two donors (one aged 18 to 30 and one aged 80 or older).

The paper's findings and limits, for the study overall: As age increased, observed TCR beta diversity per million T cells dropped in a roughly linear way, and a significant reduction was already evident by age about 40. Estimates of total diversity based on one million sequenced T cells were considered lower bounds and underestimates. Because donor CMV infection status was unknown, age-related changes in expanded clonotypes were potentially confounded. Compared with the aged group, the long-lived group had more naive CD4+ T cells, fewer expanded clones and increased TCR diversity, a pattern suggesting age selection. The percentage of naive T cells measured by flow cytometry correlated strongly with observed TCR beta diversity. Conclusive comparison of naive and antigen-experienced compartments was prevented by the profiling of bulk unsorted PBMCs.

Donors were 30 to 45 systemically healthy Caucasian individuals from Russia aged roughly 6 to 100 years. Approximately 10 milliliters of peripheral blood were collected from each donor into EDTA-treated Vacutainer tubes. Ficoll-Paque density-gradient centrifugation was used to isolate PBMCs, with at least 7 million obtained per sample. Total RNA was extracted from PBMCs with Trizol reagent, with at least 5.5 micrograms obtained per sample. The percentages of naive CD45RAhigh/CD27high T cells were determined by flow cytometry on a PBMC aliquot from every donor. Germline trimming amounts to 2 bases on V and 9 bases on J, with 6 as the count of junction bases outside the gene matches. Taken from cysteine to phenylalanine, the CDR3 has 14 residues. CDR3 DNA only is kept here, 42 bases in frame from base 1.

The receptor comes from a man under 40 in good health. Recombination connected TRBV12-3 or TRBV12-4 to TRBJ2-1; 8 nucleotides in the junction match TRBD2. The sample was blood. The CDR3 region has the sequence CASSLSGGAGEQFF. In nucleotide form, the sequence is TGTGCCAGCAGTTTAAGCGGGGGTGCTGGTGAGCAGTTCTTC.